These 12 T cell receptor beta chains originate from one sample sequenced in a study of blood T cell repertoires in COVID-19. Profiling relied on immunoSEQ multiplex PCR, and the TCRdb table lists in-frame clones only, not all of them. The data hold under 250,000 clones, with 80% observed a single time. The sequenced sample consisted of peripheral blood. All receptors come from a human donor in a cohort sampled during active COVID-19.

V is TRBV28 and J is TRBJ1-1; 9 bases align to TRBD1. The CDR3 is 12 amino acids. Germline assignment: CDR1 MDHEN and CDR2 SYDVKM. V shed 9 bases, J shed 3 bases, and the junction held 2 bases outside the gene matches. The CDR3 spells CASWDRDTEAFF. CDR3 in DNA: TGTGCCAGTTGGGACAGGGACACTGAAGCTTTCTTT.

This clone turned up a few times. The chain couples TRBV28 to TRBJ1-2; 11 bases agree with TRBD1. Germline V gene data show CDR1 as MDHEN and CDR2 as SYDVKM. Unmatched junction bases numbered 7, after V lost 6 bases and J lost 7 bases. The CDR3 sequence is 14 residues long. The CDR3 DNA reads TGTGCCAGCAGACAAGGACAGGGGGCAGCTGGCTACACCTTC. Its protein product is CASRQGQGAAGYTF.

As regards this clone: At one of its ends the junction is not consistent with the germline gene, which may arise from a read error. The chain links TRBV28 to TRBJ2-3; a weak D match, TRBD2 (6 bases). Germline values: CDR1 MDHEN, CDR2 SYDVKM. CDR3 length: 16 residues. The CDR3 bases are TGTGCCAGTAGTTTTCTTGGGGGAAGGAGGGCAGATACGCAGTATTTT. It translates to CASSFLGGRRADTQYF.

The chain is built from TRBV29-1 and TRBJ2-7, with a tentative D call TRBD2 (7 bases). The V and J ends lost 7 bases and 7 bases respectively, with 23 bases between them. This CDR3 region has 14 residues. Germline V gene data show CDR1 as SQVTM and CDR2 as ANQGSEA. CDR3 DNA: TGCAGCGCCCAAGGGGGGGGCGAAGGAATGGAGCAGTACTTC. As protein: CSAQGGGEGMEQYF.

This chain uses TRBV6-2 or TRBV6-3 with TRBJ2-7; TRBD1 agrees at 8 bases. J lost 3 bases, V lost 5 bases, and 6 bases had no gene match. The CDR3 covers 14 residues. Per germline, CDR1 MNHEY and CDR2 SVGEGT. This chain's CDR3 is CASSDGTGSYEQYF. CDR3 bases: TGTGCCAGCAGTGACGGGACAGGCAGCTACGAGCAGTACTTC.

The genes are TRBV27 and TRBJ1-2; TRBD1 matches at 11 bases. The CDR3 length is 15 residues. Germline-derived CDR1 and CDR2 are MNHEY and SMNVEV (reference sequence). J lost 8 bases, V lost 2 bases, and 7 bases had no gene match. This CDR3 reads CASSLGQGARNGYTF. CDR3 in DNA: TGTGCCAGCAGTTTAGGACAGGGGGCGCGTAACGGCTACACCTTC.

This clone appeared a few times. The genes are TRBV28 and TRBJ2-3; 11 bases align to TRBD2. Germline V gene data show CDR1 as MDHEN and CDR2 as SYDVKM. After removal of 7 bases from V and 5 bases from J, the junction contained 14 bases not matched to a gene. The CDR3 contains 17 residues. The CDR3 spells CASTTPTSTSGGDTQYF. The CDR3 DNA reads as TGTGCCAGCACCACCCCAACCTCAACTAGCGGGGGAGATACGCAGTATTTT.

This chain connects TRBV7-2 to TRBJ1-6; D gene uncertain. The V gene lost 2 bases and the J gene lost 0 bases, with 11 bases spanning the gap. Germline lookup yields CDR1 SGHTA and CDR2 FQGNSA. The CDR3 spans 17 residues. As DNA, the CDR3 is TGTGCCAGCAGCTTACGAGATCCCCGCTCCTATAATTCACCCCTCCACTTT. Translated: CASSLRDPRSYNSPLHF.

The rearrangement uses TRBV28 and TRBJ1-1; no firm D call. CDR1 is MDHEN, CDR2 SYDVKM, per germline. V shed 8 bases and J shed 1 base, with 5 bases lying between them. This CDR3 has 11 residues. This CDR3 is CASFKNTEAFF. CDR3 nucleotides: TGTGCCAGCTTCAAGAACACTGAAGCTTTCTTT.

The chain recombines TRBV10-3 with TRBJ2-1; 8 positions match TRBD1. The CDR3 runs 15 residues. In germline, CDR1 is ENHRY, CDR2 SYGVKD. The J segment lost 7 bases and the V segment lost 1 base, leaving 6 bases of the junction unmatched. In DNA form, the CDR3 reads TGTGCCATCAGTGAGTATAATGACAGGGGTAATGAGCAGTTCTTC. It encodes CAISEYNDRGNEQFF.

The chain joins TRBV19 to TRBJ2-4; D possibly corresponds to TRBD2 (7 bases). Trimming cost V 4 bases and J 6 bases, with 10 bases left between them. The CDR3 has 13 amino acids. CDR1 LNHDA and CDR2 SQIVND come from the germline V gene (reference sequence). The CDR3 DNA follows: TGTGCCAGTAGTACAGGGGAGGGAAACATTCAGTACTTC. Residues: CASSTGEGNIQYF.

This chain connects TRBV6-5 to TRBJ1-6, with 10 bases aligning to TRBD1. The CDR3 consists of 13 residues. In germline, CDR1 is MNHEY, CDR2 SVGAGI. Trimming took 10 bases from V and 8 from J; bases not matched to a gene: 5. The DNA for the CDR3 is TGTGCCACTGCCGGGACAGGGGATTCACCCCTCCACTTT. Amino acids: CATAGTGDSPLHF.